This is a list of T cell receptor beta chains from one sample in a study of brain T cells in children with intractable seizures. TCRdb's table, derived via immunoSEQ multiplex PCR, lists solely in-frame clones and lacks some. The sample lists about 80,000 clones; approximately 89% were seen once. Source: peripheral blood, taken at surgery. Receptor source: a girl aged 2-10 years with Rasmussen encephalitis and intractable seizures. Each CDR3 is given with its conserved first and last residue. The D gene is left open where the match is weak.

TRBJ2-3 | TRBV27 | TRBD2 | CASKAGGPRWTDTQYF
TRBJ2-2 | TRBV11-2 | - | CAITRVAGELFF
TRBJ2-3 | TRBV9 | - | CASSSRGWGTDTQYF
TRBJ2-7 | TRBV18 | TRBD2 | CASSPSLPGTSGSLSYEQYF
TRBJ2-7 | TRBV3-1/TRBV3-2 | - | CASSLLYEQYF
TRBJ2-3 | TRBV5-1 | TRBD1 | CASSSGTGGLDTQYF
TRBJ2-1 | TRBV30 | - | CAWSGLAGLVNEQFF
TRBJ2-1 | TRBV30 | TRBD2 | CAWTGGRYEQFF
TRBJ2-2 | TRBV19 | TRBD2 | CASSIWAGGLDGELFF
TRBJ2-3 | TRBV27 | - | CASSSQTRTDTQYF
TRBJ2-7 | TRBV4-1 | - | CASSHSSGTGSYEQYF
TRBJ1-2 | TRBV20-1 | TRBD1 | CSASDFDRERGYTF
TRBJ1-2 | TRBV5-3 | - | CAGTRTAHYGYTF
TRBJ2-3 | TRBV9 | TRBD2 | CASSVESSGSLSTQYF
TRBJ2-3 | TRBV29-1 | TRBD2 | CSVGLAGVTDTQYF
TRBJ1-5 | TRBV5-5 | - | CASSLVVSQPQHF
TRBJ1-1 | TRBV29-1 | - | CSVAFGPSEAFF
TRBJ1-6 | TRBV13 | - | CASSPKLLDALVDSPLHF
TRBJ2-2 | TRBV9 | - | CASSVEGVSTGELFF
TRBJ1-3 | TRBV7-6 | - | CASSSGDTIYF
TRBJ2-6 | TRBV7-9 | - | CASSLDSGANVLTF
TRBJ2-7 | TRBV6-5 | TRBD1 | CASSIQGYEQYF
TRBJ2-7 | TRBV27 | TRBD1 | CASSSRGPAGGRYEQYF
TRBJ1-3 | TRBV5-6 | TRBD1 | CASSLATGDRDGNTIYF
TRBJ2-7 | TRBV30 | TRBD1 | CASDRESYEQYF
TRBJ1-2 | TRBV25-1 | - | CASSRGPSNYGYTF
TRBJ2-7 | TRBV15 | - | CATSRASGIEQYF
TRBJ1-6 | TRBV6-6 | - | CASSYPPNSPLHF
TRBJ2-3 | TRBV3-1/TRBV3-2 | TRBD2 | CASSQAGTSSDTQYF
TRBJ1-6 | TRBV5-4 | TRBD1 | CASSRAGGDSPLHF
TRBJ1-2 | TRBV12-3/TRBV12-4 | - | CASSLDPGYGYTF
TRBJ2-3 | TRBV12-3/TRBV12-4 | - | CASSFGYTDTQYF
TRBJ1-4 | TRBV18 | - | CASSQRDIAPNEKLFF
TRBJ2-1 | TRBV19 | - | CASKESSYNEQFF
TRBJ1-3 | TRBV7-9 | - | CASTDRLVTIYF
TRBJ1-2 | TRBV4-1 | - | CASSQDWGRNLYGYTF
TRBJ2-7 | TRBV7-2 | TRBD1 | CASSLGQGAQIGNYEQYF
TRBJ1-1 | TRBV9 | TRBD1 | CASSARDRGTEAFF
TRBJ2-7 | TRBV3-1/TRBV3-2 | - | CASSQDPGRAYEQYF
TRBJ1-5 | TRBV7-8 | - | CASSLEQGSNQPQHF
TRBJ1-1 | TRBV11-3 | - | CASAPSTSSPAEAFF
TRBJ2-1 | TRBV7-9 | - | CASSDVARSYYNEQFF
TRBJ1-2 | TRBV19 | TRBD1 | CASSTVDRGRLNYGYTF
TRBJ2-1 | TRBV9 | - | CASSPPARDEQFF
TRBJ1-5 | TRBV2 | - | CASRGRSQPQHF
TRBJ2-4 | TRBV5-6 | TRBD1 | CASRETGAENIQYF
TRBJ1-3 | TRBV27 | - | CASSLNWGSGNTIYF
TRBJ1-2 | TRBV9 | - | CASSFLGGTHDYGYTF
TRBJ1-4 | TRBV2 | - | CASREDNLATNEKLFF
TRBJ1-1 | TRBV25-1 | - | CASSSISLRFPNTEAFF
TRBJ2-1 | TRBV6-4 | - | CASSDSGTDEQFF
TRBJ1-2 | TRBV7-9 | - | CASSSDRLYGYTF
TRBJ1-3 | TRBV7-9 | TRBD1 | CASSLTGSFGGNTIYF
TRBJ2-1 | TRBV7-3 | TRBD2 | CASSPLKSGGSYNEQFF
TRBJ2-7 | TRBV5-6 | TRBD1 | CASSSTDRVIPYEQYF
TRBJ2-1 | TRBV6-1 | - | CASSDLMAYNEQFF
TRBJ2-3 | TRBV4-1 | - | CASSQDGPRTTDTQYF